This TCR beta chain was sequenced for a study of blood T cell repertoires in COVID-19. Produced via immunoSEQ multiplex PCR; TCRdb's table is partial and in-frame only. The sample consists of roughly 110,000 clones, approximately 81% of them appearing once. Sequenced sample: peripheral blood. The receptor's source is a human donor in a cohort sampled during active COVID-19.

The DNA of the CDR3 is TGCGCCAGCAGCCAAGAACGACTAGCAAACAATGAGCAGTTCTTC. This encodes CASSQERLANNEQFF. J is TRBJ2-1 and V is TRBV4-3, with TRBD2 matching 7 bases. Germline V CDR1 and CDR2: LGHNA, YSLEER. V lost 0 bases, J lost 5 bases, and 4 bases stayed unmatched. The CDR3 is 15 residues long.